This entry features one T cell receptor beta chain sequence. The sample comes from a study of blood T cell repertoires in COVID-19. Across the whole study: The United States, Italy and Spain supplied acute and convalescent COVID-19 samples. From T cells, B-cell-depleted T cells, or PBMCs came the material, which was cDNA or gDNA.

Original analysis: Cell counts per sample came from amplifying reference gene primers. Assay used: immunoSEQ multiplex PCR; TCRdb lists only in-frame clones, some missing. That table supplies the V and J calls and clone size; D and trimming were determined from the DNA. The sample includes about 250,000 clones, approximately 85% of them seen just once. Followed over time, Seattle patients had been enrolled while infection was active. This TCR derives from a middle-aged man with COVID-19, enrolled during active disease. The sequencing input was peripheral blood.

The CDR3 DNA is TGTGCCAGCAGCCAAGGACAGGGGTTGGGCGAGCAGTACTTC. This translates into CASSQGQGLGEQYF. V gene TRBV3-1 (or the pseudogene TRBV3-2) combines with J gene TRBJ2-7, with TRBD1 matching 8 bases. The V gene end was trimmed by 1 base and the J gene end by 6 bases; junction bases not matched to a gene: 5. CDR3 size: 14 residues. Germline-derived CDR1 and CDR2 are LGHDT and YNNKEL (reference sequence).